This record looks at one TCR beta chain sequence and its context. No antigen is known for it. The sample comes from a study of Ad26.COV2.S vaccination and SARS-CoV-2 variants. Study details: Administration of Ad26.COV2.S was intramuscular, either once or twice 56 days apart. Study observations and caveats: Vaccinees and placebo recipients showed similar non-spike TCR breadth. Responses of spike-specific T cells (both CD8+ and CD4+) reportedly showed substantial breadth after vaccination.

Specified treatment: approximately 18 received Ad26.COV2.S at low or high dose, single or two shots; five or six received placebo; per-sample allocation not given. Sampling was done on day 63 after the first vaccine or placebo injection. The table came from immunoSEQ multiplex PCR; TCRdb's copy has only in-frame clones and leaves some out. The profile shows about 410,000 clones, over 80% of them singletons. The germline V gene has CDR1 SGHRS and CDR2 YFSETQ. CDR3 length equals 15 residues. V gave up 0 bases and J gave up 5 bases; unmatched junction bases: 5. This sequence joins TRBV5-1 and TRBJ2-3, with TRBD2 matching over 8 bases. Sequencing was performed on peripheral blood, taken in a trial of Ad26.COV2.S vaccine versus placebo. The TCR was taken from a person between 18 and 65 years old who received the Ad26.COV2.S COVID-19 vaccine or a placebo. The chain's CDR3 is CASSLAAGGIDTQYF. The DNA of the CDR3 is TGCGCCAGCAGCTTGGCCGCGGGGGGTATAGATACGCAGTATTTT. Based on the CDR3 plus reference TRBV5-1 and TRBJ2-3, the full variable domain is KAGVTQTPRYLIKTRGQQVTLSCSPISGHRSVSWYQQTPGQGLQFLFEYFSETQRNKGNFPGRFSGRQFSNSRSEMNVSTLELGDSALYLCASSLAAGGIDTQYFGPGTRLTVL.